This record covers a single T cell receptor beta chain. The CDR3 runs to 16 residues. In germline, CDR1 is ENHRY, CDR2 SYGVKD. V shed 3 bases and J 0 bases; nucleotides not matched to a gene: 1. The record originates from a study of blood T cell repertoires in COVID-19. Study as a whole: T cells, B-cell-depleted T cells, or PBMCs supplied cDNA or gDNA.

Libraries were prepared by immunoSEQ multiplex PCR; TCRdb keeps only in-frame clonotypes and omits some of them. The sample lists 160,000 or so clones, 75% to 85% occurring once. The sample comprised peripheral blood. This receptor was taken from a human donor in a cohort sampled during active COVID-19. The chain links TRBV10-3 to TRBJ2-2; 10 nucleotides line up with TRBD2. The CDR3 sequence: CAISEGTSANTGELFF. CDR3 bases: TGTGCCATCAGTGAAGGGACTAGCGCGAACACCGGGGAGCTGTTTTTT.